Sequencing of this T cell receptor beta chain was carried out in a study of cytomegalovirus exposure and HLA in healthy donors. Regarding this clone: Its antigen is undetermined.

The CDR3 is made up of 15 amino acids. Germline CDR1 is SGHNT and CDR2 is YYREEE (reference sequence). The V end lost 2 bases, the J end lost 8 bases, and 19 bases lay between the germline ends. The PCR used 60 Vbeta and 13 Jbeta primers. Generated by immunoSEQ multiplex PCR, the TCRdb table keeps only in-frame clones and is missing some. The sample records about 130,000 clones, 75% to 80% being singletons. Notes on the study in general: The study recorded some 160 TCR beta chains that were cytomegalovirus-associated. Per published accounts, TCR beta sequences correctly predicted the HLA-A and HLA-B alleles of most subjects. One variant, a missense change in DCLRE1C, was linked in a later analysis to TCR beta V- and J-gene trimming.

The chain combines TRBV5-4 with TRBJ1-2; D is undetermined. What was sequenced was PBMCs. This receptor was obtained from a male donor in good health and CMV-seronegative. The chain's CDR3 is CASSFSGGSTWGYTF. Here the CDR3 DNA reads TGTGCCAGCAGCTTCAGCGGTGGGTCCACCTGGGGCTACACCTTC.